The 25 T cell receptor beta chains in this list originate from one sample, sequenced in a study of T-cell reconstitution after alpha-beta-depleted transplantation in children. It was with unique molecular identifiers that the TCRbeta library was prepared. TCRdb reprocessed the PCR reads via MiXCR and lists one record per CDR3 protein. The table lists about 610,000 distinct CDR3 sequences, 10% to 13% of them singletons. Material: PBMCs from the stem cell graft donor, obtained from the stem cell graft. These receptors were obtained from a human donor who donated a stem cell graft to a child with acute myeloid leukemia.

The chain has TRBV7-9 and TRBJ1-3; TRBD1 aligns across 7 bases. Germline assignment: CDR1 SEHNR and CDR2 FQNEAQ (reference sequence). The CDR3 has 15 amino acids. J was trimmed by 4 bases and V by 5 bases; bases with no gene match: 8. Written as DNA, the CDR3 is TGTGCCAGCAGCCCACGACAGGGCCTCGGAAACACCATATATTTT. Translating gives CASSPRQGLGNTIYF.

This clonotype was detected only a few times. The chain joins TRBV7-9 to TRBJ2-2, with 8 bases identical to TRBD1. The trim removed 4 bases at V and 7 bases at J, leaving 8 bases unmatched. The CDR3 extends over 15 amino acids. CDR1 SEHNR and CDR2 FQNEAQ come from the germline V gene (reference sequence). The CDR3 region is CASSSVRGPIGELFF. The CDR3 coding sequence is TGTGCCAGCAGCTCGGTCAGGGGGCCGATCGGGGAGCTGTTTTTT.

This chain connects TRBV2 to TRBJ2-7; the D gene is possibly TRBD2 (6 bases). The V and J ends lost 7 bases and 6 bases respectively, with 19 bases between them. CDR3 size: 14 residues. Germline V gives CDR1 SNHLY, CDR2 FYNNEI. The DNA for the CDR3 is TGTGCCAGCAAAAAGGCGGGACTCGCGTCCGAGCAGTACTTC. Its protein product is CASKKAGLASEQYF.

This clonotype has a handful of counts. The V gene is TRBV6-5, the J gene TRBJ2-7; 12 bases are a match to TRBD2. The CDR3 spans 13 residues. V lost 6 bases, J lost 5 bases, and 2 bases stayed unmatched. Germline assignment: CDR1 MNHEY and CDR2 SVGAGI. The CDR3 nucleotides read TGTGCCAGCAGGACTAGCGGGAGCAACGAGCAGTACTTC. Its protein is CASRTSGSNEQYF.

This clonotype has a count of ten or more. The genes are TRBV20-1 and TRBJ2-3; D uncertain. The V and J ends lost 3 bases and 5 bases respectively, with 12 bases between them. Germline V lookup: CDR1 DFQATT, CDR2 SNEGSKA (reference sequence). This CDR3 is 13 amino acids long. The DNA for the CDR3 is TGCAGTGCTAGTTTCCTGGGTGGAGATACGCAGTATTTT. This encodes CSASFLGGDTQYF.

This clonotype was counted ten times or more. Germline and junction disagree at one end, which may indicate a read error. The V and J genes are TRBV5-1 and TRBJ2-2; D remains unclear. The CDR3 covers 13 residues. CDR1 SGHRS and CDR2 YFSETQ come from the germline V gene. The CDR3 loop is CASSSTNTGELFF. The CDR3 DNA reads as TGTGCCAGCAGTTCAACTAACACCGGGGAGCTGTTTTTT.

The V call is TRBV5-1, the J call TRBJ2-1, with D perhaps matching TRBD1 or TRBD2 (5 bases each). The germline V and J ends were trimmed by 5 bases and 6 bases, with 15 bases remaining between them. The V gene's germline CDR1 is SGHRS and CDR2 YFSETQ. The CDR3 contains 14 residues. The CDR3 here is CASSFRDGLNEQFF. CDR3 nucleotides: TGCGCCAGCAGTTTCAGGGACGGCCTCAATGAGCAGTTCTTC.

This clonotype was counted only a few times. The chain couples TRBV7-9 to TRBJ2-7; the D is unclear. CDR1 SEHNR and CDR2 FQNEAQ come from the germline V gene (reference sequence). The V gene lost 3 bases and the J gene lost 7 bases, with 10 bases spanning the gap. There are 12 residues in the CDR3. The CDR3 protein is CASSLANHEQYF. The CDR3 nucleotides read TGTGCCAGCAGCTTGGCGAACCATGAGCAGTACTTC. Full variable domain (rest looked up from reference TRBV7-9 and TRBJ2-7): DTGVSQNPRHKITKRGQNVTFRCDPISEHNRLYWYRQTLGQGPEFLTYFQNEAQLEKSRLLSDRFSAERPKGSFSTLEIQRTEQGDSAMYLCASSLANHEQYFGPGTRLTVT.

The chain recombines TRBV5-4 with TRBJ1-5; 7 positions agree with TRBD1. The CDR3 length is 15 residues. The trim removed 3 bases at V and 6 bases at J, leaving 9 bases unmatched. CDR1 is SGHNT, CDR2 YYREEE, per germline (reference sequence). The DNA of the CDR3 is TGTGCCAGCAGCTCGCAGGGGGTAGAGAGTCAGCCCCAGCATTTT. Encoded protein: CASSSQGVESQPQHF.

This clonotype showed up just a few times. V usage is TRBV6-1 and J usage is TRBJ2-3, with 12 bases lining up with TRBD2. The CDR3 has 15 amino acids. J gave up 7 bases and V 6 bases, and 8 bases lay outside the gene matches. Germline lookup yields CDR1 MNHNS and CDR2 SASEGT. CDR3 nucleotide sequence: TGTGCCAGCAGCGACCAAGGACTAGCGGGAAATACGCAGTATTTT. Translating gives CASSDQGLAGNTQYF.

In this sample, this clonotype turned up many times. This rearrangement joins TRBV29-1 to TRBJ1-4, with D possibly being TRBD1 (6 bases). Per germline, CDR1 SQVTM and CDR2 ANQGSEA. The CDR3 consists of 11 residues. V dropped 6 bases and J dropped 14 bases, with 16 bases sitting between them. Here the CDR3 DNA reads TGCAGCGTGGCCGACAGGTTAACCCTGTTTTTT. As protein: CSVADRLTLFF.

This clonotype turned up a few times. The chain is built from TRBV20-1 and TRBJ1-1; TRBD1 is a possible D gene (5 bases). Per the germline V gene, CDR1 is DFQATT and CDR2 is SNEGSKA (reference sequence). CDR3 length: 13 amino acids. Trimming removed 0 bases from V and 1 base from J, with 6 bases in between. CDR3 in DNA: TGCAGTGCTAGAGAGGACAAGAACACTGAAGCTTTCTTT. This gives the protein CSAREDKNTEAFF.

This clonotype was seen more than once but under ten times. This rearrangement joins TRBV29-1 to TRBJ2-7; D remains ambiguous. The CDR3 is made up of 13 amino acids. Germline V gives CDR1 SQVTM, CDR2 ANQGSEA. Trimming left V 6 bases short and J 0 bases short, with 12 bases between. This CDR3 is CSVQTKFSYEQYF. CDR3 in DNA: TGCAGCGTACAAACGAAGTTCTCCTACGAGCAGTACTTC.

This clonotype has only a few counts. Here the CDR3 reads CASSPGSGGISYEQYF. The CDR3 DNA is TGTGCCAGCTCACCAGGTTCAGGGGGGATATCCTACGAGCAGTACTTC. The chain carries TRBV18 and TRBJ2-7; tentative D call: TRBD1 (7 bases). Germline lookup yields CDR1 KGHSH and CDR2 LQKENI. The CDR3 runs 16 residues. The V end lost 2 bases, the J end lost 1 base, and 15 bases lay between the germline ends.

This clonotype was seen more than once but under ten times. V gene TRBV6-1 combines with J gene TRBJ2-3; TRBD2 might be the D (6 bases). Germline CDR1 MNHNS, CDR2 SASEGT. Trimming took 6 bases from V and 0 from J, leaving 13 bases between them. CDR3 length equals 15 residues. The CDR3 region has the DNA TGTGCCAGCAGATCCAGCGGGTTTAGCACAGATACGCAGTATTTT. It is translated as CASRSSGFSTDTQYF.

This clonotype was seen ten or more times. The chain has TRBV9 and TRBJ2-1; TRBD2 matches at 11 bases. The CDR3 runs to 17 residues. Germline V CDR1 and CDR2: SGDLS, YYNGEE. The V segment lost 3 bases and the J segment 5 bases; nucleotides outside the gene matches: 10. As DNA, the CDR3 is TGTGCCAGCAGCGGTTTATTAGCGGGAGGGCCTAACAATGAGCAGTTCTTC. It encodes CASSGLLAGGPNNEQFF.

This clonotype was recorded at least ten times. V usage is TRBV30 and J usage is TRBJ1-1; D is unresolved. Germline loops: CDR1 GTSNPN, CDR2 SVGIG (reference sequence). Trimming removed 2 bases at V and 4 bases at J, with 8 bases between. The CDR3 loop spans 12 amino acids. CDR3 region: CAWSPLGTEAFF. In DNA form, the CDR3 reads TGTGCCTGGAGTCCTCTTGGCACTGAAGCTTTCTTT.

In regard to this clonotype: Just one base apart from a much larger clone, this may be a read error. No conserved phenylalanine or tryptophan is present at the end of the CDR3, so a read error is the likely explanation. The genes are TRBV12-3 or TRBV12-4 and TRBJ2-1; maybe TRBD1 (6 bases). V was pared by 4 bases and J by 7 bases, with 20 bases between. CDR3 length: 16 residues. This chain's CDR3 is CASSSIPQGIKNEQFV. The CDR3, as DNA: TGTGCCAGCAGTTCTATTCCTCAGGGGATCAAGAATGAGCAGTTCGTC.

This clonotype was detected ten times or more. This chain uses TRBV20-1 with TRBJ2-5, with 9 positions matching TRBD2. Germline V gene lookup returns CDR1 DFQATT and CDR2 SNEGSKA (reference sequence). The CDR3 is 13 amino acids. The trim removed 3 bases at V and 4 bases at J, leaving 3 bases unmatched. This CDR3 reads CSARIAGVETQYF. The CDR3, as DNA: TGCAGTGCTAGGATAGCGGGAGTAGAGACCCAGTACTTC.

The chain has TRBV3-1 and TRBJ2-2; TRBD1 aligns across 9 bases. V lost 3 bases, J lost 5 bases, and 13 bases stayed unmatched. CDR3 size: 18 residues. CDR1 is LGHDT and CDR2 is YNNKEL in the germline V gene (reference sequence). Here the CDR3 DNA reads TGTGCCAGCAGCCATCGCCTCCCCACAGGGGGCTGGACCGGGGAGCTGTTTTTT. Encoded protein: CASSHRLPTGGWTGELFF.

This clonotype has only a few counts. The chain couples TRBV7-8 to TRBJ1-5, with D perhaps TRBD1 (6 bases). The CDR3 runs to 13 residues. Germline lookup yields CDR1 SGHVS and CDR2 FQNEAQ. Written as DNA, the CDR3 is TGTGTCTCGGGCAGGGGTATCAATCAGCCCCAGCATTTT. Translation gives CVSGRGINQPQHF.

The rearrangement uses TRBV5-5 and TRBJ2-7, with D possibly being TRBD2 (6 bases). This CDR3 spans 12 amino acids. Germline values: CDR1 SGHKS, CDR2 YYEKEE (reference sequence). With 4 bases removed from V and 6 bases from J, the gap between germline ends came to 11 bases. The CDR3 here is CASSRVGGEQYF. The CDR3 nucleotides read TGTGCCAGCAGCCGGGTGGGAGGCGAGCAGTACTTC.

This clonotype was seen at least ten times. The J gene is TRBJ1-2, the V gene TRBV28, with 10 bases matching TRBD1. The ends lost 3 bases at V and 8 bases at J; junction bases unmatched: 15. In germline, CDR1 is MDHEN, CDR2 SYDVKM. The CDR3 extends over 17 amino acids. DNA for the CDR3: TGTGCCAGCAGTTTTTTAGGGACAGGGGCCGTTGGGGGAGGCTACACCTTC. Translation gives CASSFLGTGAVGGGYTF.

This clonotype was found many times. This chain uses TRBV5-1 with TRBJ2-6; possible D gene TRBD2, 5 bases. Between the trimmed V and J ends, which lost 4 bases and 0 bases, there was a span of 14 bases. Germline V gene lookup returns CDR1 SGHRS and CDR2 YFSETQ. The CDR3 length is 17 residues. The CDR3 DNA is TGCGCCAGCAGCCCCGGACTGATCAACTCTGGGGCCAACGTCCTGACTTTC. As protein: CASSPGLINSGANVLTF.

The rearrangement links TRBV28 to TRBJ2-6; D remains unclear. The CDR3 consists of 15 residues. V was pared by 5 bases and J by 4 bases, with 12 bases between. Germline CDR1 MDHEN, CDR2 SYDVKM. The DNA for the CDR3 is TGTGCCAGCAGTACCCTAGGGTACGGGGCCAACGTCCTGACTTTC. Its translation: CASSTLGYGANVLTF.